This T cell receptor (beta chain) comes out of a study of cytomegalovirus exposure and HLA in healthy donors. Findings of the study overall: No immune exposure information besides CMV serostatus was available. The authors excluded some V segments, including TRBV6-2 and TRBV6-3, as indistinguishable. Versus the roughly 700-donor mean, an Asian-associated ancestry cluster reportedly showed fewer N-insertions in a later analysis.

Whereas donors were nominally healthy upon sampling, unrecorded immune exposures were probable. V was shortened by 10 bases and J by 0 bases, with 16 bases between the two germline ends. CDR3 length: 15 amino acids. Germline CDR1 and CDR2: MNHEY and SVGAGI. 60 Vbeta and 13 Jbeta primers were used in PCR. This table comes from immunoSEQ multiplex PCR, and its TCRdb copy is limited to in-frame clones, with some not included. The profile covers about 130,000 clones, with 60% to 85% appearing a single time and 3.1% taken by the ten largest. This clone was seen a few times. Its cognate antigen is unknown. J is TRBJ1-5 and V is TRBV6-5, with a tentative D call TRBD1 (5 bases). The specimen sequenced was PBMCs. The TCR originated in a man aged 30-40 years in good health and CMV-seronegative. CDR3 residues: CATRGYGDSNQPQHF. Here the CDR3 DNA reads TGTGCCACCCGGGGGTATGGGGATAGCAATCAGCCCCAGCATTTT.